This entry lists 14 T cell receptor beta chains sequenced from one sample in a study of T cell responses to AZD1222 COVID-19 vaccine. Clones were sequenced by immunoSEQ multiplex PCR, and TCRdb holds only the in-frame ones, with some missing. The profile shows about 110,000 clones, under 95% of them singletons. The source material was peripheral blood, sampled on day 0 of AZD1222 vaccination. Receptors originate from an adult in good health.

This clone was observed a few times. In DNA form, the CDR3 reads TGTGCCAGCAGCTCCGAGGGGTGGGACACTGTTCTCACTGAAGCTTTCTTT. Translation gives CASSSEGWDTVLTEAFF. The chain couples TRBV7-4 to TRBJ1-1, with D possibly matching TRBD1 (6 bases). The V gene lost 4 bases and the J gene lost 4 bases, with 22 bases spanning the gap. Germline V gene lookup returns CDR1 SGHVT and CDR2 SQSDAQ. The CDR3 spans 17 residues. The whole variable domain, filled in from reference TRBV7-4 and TRBJ1-1, reads GAGVSQSPRYKVAKRGRDVALRCDSISGHVTLYWYRQTLGQGSEVLTYSQSDAQRDKSGRPSGRFSAERPERSVSTLKIQRTEQGDSAVYLCASSSEGWDTVLTEAFFGQGTRLTVV.

This chain joins TRBV11-2 and TRBJ2-7, with D unclear. Germline values: CDR1 SGHAT, CDR2 FQNNGV. The CDR3 is 14 amino acids. V lost 2 bases and J lost 2, with 10 bases in between. The CDR3, as DNA: TGTGCCAGCAGCTTATCGGGCGGCCCCTACGAGCAGTACTTC. It encodes CASSLSGGPYEQYF.

This chain connects TRBV3-1 (or the pseudogene TRBV3-2) to TRBJ1-4, with 7 bases lining up with TRBD1. This CDR3 has 15 amino acids. The germline CDR1 and CDR2 sequences are LGHDT and YNNKEL (reference sequence). V lost 4 bases to trimming and J lost 5 bases; unmatched junction nucleotides: 7. Here the CDR3 reads CASSRGGQFNEKLFF. The CDR3 bases are TGTGCCAGCAGCCGAGGGGGACAGTTCAATGAAAAACTGTTTTTT.

The genes are TRBV5-5 and TRBJ1-1; perhaps TRBD1 as D (6 bases). In germline, CDR1 is SGHKS, CDR2 YYEKEE (reference sequence). Deletions cut 5 bases from V and 5 bases from J, with 16 bases between. This CDR3 spans 14 amino acids. In DNA form, the CDR3 reads TGTGCCAGCAGTAAACTAGGGGGGGAAACTGAAGCTTTCTTT. This translates into CASSKLGGETEAFF.

This clone was seen only once. The rearrangement uses TRBV19 and TRBJ2-3, with D tentatively TRBD1 (7 bases). V shed 6 bases and J shed 3 bases, with 10 bases lying between them. The CDR3 is 13 amino acids. In germline, CDR1 is LNHDA, CDR2 SQIVND (reference sequence). CDR3 coding DNA: TGTGCCAGTAGGGCAGGGGGGACAGATACGCAGTATTTT. Its translation: CASRAGGTDTQYF.

CDR3 loop: CASSPLHNPSTDTQYF. The DNA for the CDR3 is TGTGCCAGCTCACCTCTTCACAACCCAAGCACAGATACGCAGTATTTT. J is TRBJ2-3 and V is TRBV18; no clear D. The germline V and J ends were trimmed by 3 bases and 0 bases, with 13 bases remaining between them. The CDR3 covers 16 residues. Germline V gives CDR1 KGHSH, CDR2 LQKENI.

This clone was seen once. This chain links TRBV10-3 with TRBJ1-1, with D perhaps matching TRBD1 (5 bases). The CDR3 length is 11 residues. The ends were cut back, 5 bases at V and 7 bases at J, with 8 bases in the middle. Germline V lookup: CDR1 ENHRY, CDR2 SYGVKD. For the CDR3, the DNA is TGTGCCATCAGTTCGGACAATGAAGCTTTCTTT. Amino acids: CAISSDNEAFF.

The rearrangement joins TRBV27 to TRBJ2-7; 9 nucleotides match TRBD1. CDR3 length equals 20 residues. Germline CDR1 is MNHEY and CDR2 is SMNVEV (reference sequence). The V gene end was trimmed by 3 bases and the J gene end by 0 bases; junction bases not matched to a gene: 18. The CDR3 here is CASSFTDLNAGTGSSYEQYF. CDR3 nucleotide sequence: TGTGCCAGCAGTTTTACCGATCTAAACGCCGGGACAGGGAGCTCCTACGAGCAGTACTTC.

The rearrangement links TRBV6-2 or TRBV6-3 to TRBJ2-5; D may be TRBD2 (6 bases). Germline V gives CDR1 MNHEY, CDR2 SVGEGT. The CDR3 runs 14 residues. The ends were cut back, 6 bases at V and 5 bases at J, with 16 bases in the middle. The CDR3 coding sequence is TGTGCCAGCAGCCTACTACGGGGGATGGAGACCCAGTACTTC. Residues: CASSLLRGMETQYF.

The chain recombines TRBV6-1 with TRBJ2-7, with 9 bases matching TRBD1. Germline CDR1 and CDR2: MNHNS and SASEGT. The trim removed 3 bases at V and 5 bases at J, leaving 8 bases unmatched. The CDR3 length is 15 residues. CDR3 protein: CASSEPGTGFDEQYF. DNA of the CDR3: TGTGCCAGCAGTGAGCCCGGGACAGGGTTTGACGAGCAGTACTTC.

The V call is TRBV6-5, the J call TRBJ2-7; 8 bases line up with TRBD2. Unmatched junction bases numbered 7, after V lost 6 bases and J lost 3 bases. Looked up from germline, CDR1 is MNHEY and CDR2 is SVGAGI. This CDR3 has 14 residues. The CDR3 spells CASRRAGGDYEQYF. In DNA, the CDR3 is TGTGCCAGCAGACGCGCGGGGGGAGACTACGAGCAGTACTTC.

The gene calls are TRBV6-5 and TRBJ1-2; 9 bases line up with TRBD1. CDR1 is MNHEY and CDR2 is SVGAGI in the germline V gene. The CDR3 is made up of 13 amino acids. J gave up 8 bases and V 6 bases, and 7 bases lay outside the gene matches. As DNA, the CDR3 is TGTGCCAGCAGGGAGTTAGGACAGGGGGGCTACACCTTC. Residues: CASRELGQGGYTF.

The rearrangement uses TRBV5-5 and TRBJ1-5; 7 bases line up with TRBD1. Losses at the gene ends were 4 bases for V and 0 bases for J; bases not matched to a gene: 4. Germline V gives CDR1 SGHKS, CDR2 YYEKEE (reference sequence). The CDR3 totals 15 residues. For the CDR3, the DNA is TGTGCCAGCAGCCTAGACAGGGATAGCAATCAGCCCCAGCATTTT. Protein product: CASSLDRDSNQPQHF.

The chain carries TRBV9 and TRBJ1-1, with D perhaps matching TRBD1 (6 bases). Per the germline V gene, CDR1 is SGDLS and CDR2 is YYNGEE. The CDR3 is 13 amino acids. V lost 6 bases and J 0 bases, leaving 9 bases between the germline ends. This CDR3 is CASNGGLNTEAFF. The CDR3 nucleotides read TGTGCCAGCAACGGGGGCTTGAACACTGAAGCTTTCTTT.